Listed below are T cell receptor beta chains from one sample, sequenced in a study of T cell repertoires in cytomegalovirus infection. No antigen has been assigned to these receptors. A single record per CDR3 protein comes from TCRdb applying MiXCR to the reads. The sample lists about 740,000 distinct CDR3 sequences; around 30% were seen once. The sample here was cultured PBMCs, taken from culture after CMV antigen stimulation. These receptors were collected from a human donor in good health (CMV status not recorded). Some clones in this sample may be carry-over from other donors' samples. The CDR3 runs from the conserved cysteine through the conserved F or W. A D gene is named only where the DNA matches it firmly. Clone size appears in some rows only: once, few, many, or a class for an expanded clone.

clone size: NA; V gene: TRBV30; D gene: NA; J gene: TRBJ2-3; CDR3 DNA: TGTGCCTGGAGGGTTCTGACAGGTGGAAAACTCACAGATACGCAGTATTTT; CDR3 protein: CAWRVLTGGKLTDTQYF
clone size: NA; V gene: TRBV5-4; D gene: TRBD2; J gene: TRBJ2-4; CDR3 DNA: TGTGCCAGCACCTTAGCGGGGGGGAATGGGATTCAGTACTTC; CDR3 protein: CASTLAGGNGIQYF
clone size: few; V gene: TRBV24-1; D gene: NA; J gene: TRBJ2-5; CDR3 DNA: TGTGCCACCAGTGATCCCAGCTCGGAGACCCAGTACTTC; CDR3 protein: CATSDPSSETQYF
clone size: NA; V gene: TRBV18; D gene: TRBD1; J gene: TRBJ1-3; CDR3 DNA: TGTGCCAGCTCACCAGCCGGGACAGGGGTTGGAAACACCATATATTTT; CDR3 protein: CASSPAGTGVGNTIYF
clone size: NA; V gene: TRBV20-1; D gene: NA; J gene: TRBJ1-6; CDR3 DNA: TGCAGTGCTAGAGATCCGGGGAGCTCCTATAATTCACCCCTCCACTTT; CDR3 protein: CSARDPGSSYNSPLHF
clone size: few; V gene: TRBV7-8; D gene: NA; J gene: TRBJ2-3; CDR3 DNA: TGTGCCAGCAGCTTAGTAGCTAAGGGGACCGACACAGATACGCAGTATTTT; CDR3 protein: CASSLVAKGTDTDTQYF
clone size: NA; V gene: TRBV7-2; D gene: TRBD1; J gene: TRBJ2-5; CDR3 DNA: TGTGCCAGCAGCGACGGGACAGGGGTGGAGACCCAGTACTTC; CDR3 protein: CASSDGTGVETQYF
clone size: few; V gene: TRBV7-5; D gene: NA; J gene: TRBJ2-7; CDR3 DNA: NA; CDR3 protein: CISVPETRSGLSYEQYF
clone size: many; V gene: TRBV7-9; D gene: TRBD2; J gene: TRBJ2-7; CDR3 DNA: TGTGCCAGCAGCTTCTCGGGAGGGCAGCTCTACGAGCAGTACTTC; CDR3 protein: CASSFSGGQLYEQYF
clone size: few; V gene: TRBV7-2; D gene: TRBD1; J gene: TRBJ1-5; CDR3 DNA: TGTGCCAGCAGCCCACCGGGACAGGGGTTGAGTCAGCCCCAGCATTTT; CDR3 protein: CASSPPGQGLSQPQHF
clone size: few; V gene: TRBV28; D gene: NA; J gene: TRBJ2-2; CDR3 DNA: TGTGCCAGCGGCACAGGGACGATCACCGGGGAGCTGTTTTTT; CDR3 protein: CASGTGTITGELFF
clone size: few; V gene: TRBV7-2; D gene: TRBD2; J gene: TRBJ2-2; CDR3 DNA: TGTGCCAGCAGCTTAAACGGGGGGGGGAACACCGGGGAGCTGTTTTTT; CDR3 protein: CASSLNGGGNTGELFF
clone size: NA; V gene: TRBV5-3; D gene: TRBD1; J gene: TRBJ1-1; CDR3 DNA: TGTGCCAGAAGCGAACGGACAGGGGAAGCTTTCTTT; CDR3 protein: CARSERTGEAFF
clone size: few; V gene: TRBV4-1; D gene: NA; J gene: TRBJ2-7; CDR3 DNA: TGCGCCAGCAGCCAAGAACGCCTGAGCTCCTACGAGCAGTACTTC; CDR3 protein: CASSQERLSSYEQYF
clone size: NA; V gene: TRBV20-1; D gene: NA; J gene: TRBJ2-5; CDR3 DNA: TGCAGTGCTTCAGAGAACCAAGAGACCCAGTACTTC; CDR3 protein: CSASENQETQYF
clone size: NA; V gene: TRBV12-3/TRBV12-4; D gene: TRBD1; J gene: TRBJ2-2; CDR3 DNA: TGTGCCAGCAGTTCGCGTCGACAGGGGTTCACCGGGGAGCTGTTTTTT; CDR3 protein: CASSSRRQGFTGELFF
clone size: few; V gene: TRBV5-4; D gene: NA; J gene: TRBJ1-4; CDR3 DNA: TGTGCCAGCAGTTCCCCGGGGACTGAAAAACTGTTTTTT; CDR3 protein: CASSSPGTEKLFF
clone size: NA; V gene: TRBV6-1; D gene: NA; J gene: TRBJ1-5; CDR3 DNA: TGTGCCAGCAGCACCAGGGATCGGCCCCAGCATTTT; CDR3 protein: CASSTRDRPQHF
clone size: many; V gene: TRBV7-2; D gene: TRBD2; J gene: TRBJ2-5; CDR3 DNA: TGTGCCAGCAGCTACCAAGGACTAGCGGGAGAGGAGACCCAGTACTTC; CDR3 protein: CASSYQGLAGEETQYF
clone size: many; V gene: TRBV7-2; D gene: NA; J gene: TRBJ2-3; CDR3 DNA: TGTGCCAGCAGCTTATCTTGGCTCCGGGGTACGCAGTATTTT; CDR3 protein: CASSLSWLRGTQYF
clone size: NA; V gene: TRBV20-1; D gene: NA; J gene: TRBJ1-1; CDR3 DNA: TGCAGTTCACACCCAAGGGCGCCTCGAGCTTTCTTT; CDR3 protein: CSSHPRAPRAFF
clone size: many; V gene: TRBV7-2; D gene: NA; J gene: TRBJ1-2; CDR3 DNA: TGTGCCAGCAGCCTAGAGCGCGGGATGGGAGGCGGCTACACCTTC; CDR3 protein: CASSLERGMGGGYTF
clone size: few; V gene: TRBV7-3; D gene: NA; J gene: TRBJ2-1; CDR3 DNA: TGTGCCAGCAGCTTAATCCGAGGGGAAGTCAATGAGCAGTTCTTC; CDR3 protein: CASSLIRGEVNEQFF
clone size: many; V gene: TRBV7-2; D gene: NA; J gene: TRBJ2-2; CDR3 DNA: TGTGCCAGCAGCTTAGCGTTTTGGCAATACACCGGGGAGCTGTTTTTT; CDR3 protein: CASSLAFWQYTGELFF
clone size: NA; V gene: TRBV7-9; D gene: TRBD1; J gene: TRBJ2-1; CDR3 DNA: TGTGCCAGCAGCTCGGGACAGGGCCCGTTCTTC; CDR3 protein: CASSSGQGPFF
clone size: once; V gene: TRBV20-1; D gene: TRBD2; J gene: TRBJ2-3; CDR3 DNA: TGCAGTGCTAGCTCTTCCGGGGGGGGCACAGATACGCAGTATTTT; CDR3 protein: CSASSSGGGTDTQYF
clone size: few; V gene: TRBV5-1; D gene: TRBD1; J gene: TRBJ2-3; CDR3 DNA: TGCGCCAGCAGCTTGGCGGACAGGGGAACAGATACGCAGTATTTT; CDR3 protein: CASSLADRGTDTQYF
clone size: NA; V gene: TRBV25-1; D gene: TRBD2; J gene: TRBJ2-1; CDR3 DNA: TGTGCCAGCAGTGACCCGGGACTAGCGGGGGATAATGAGCAGTTCTTC; CDR3 protein: CASSDPGLAGDNEQFF
clone size: many; V gene: TRBV7-2; D gene: TRBD1; J gene: TRBJ1-2; CDR3 DNA: TGTGCCAGCAGCTCGACGCGGGACAGCCGATATGGCTACACCTTC; CDR3 protein: CASSSTRDSRYGYTF
clone size: few; V gene: TRBV11-2; D gene: TRBD2; J gene: TRBJ2-1; CDR3 DNA: TGTGCCAGCAGCCCCCGGGCTAGCGGCTACAATGAGCAGTTCTTC; CDR3 protein: CASSPRASGYNEQFF
clone size: NA; V gene: TRBV20-1; D gene: NA; J gene: TRBJ2-7; CDR3 DNA: TGCAGTGCTAGCCCGGGGCTAGCGCGGGAGCAGTACTTC; CDR3 protein: CSASPGLAREQYF
clone size: NA; V gene: TRBV10-3; D gene: NA; J gene: TRBJ1-5; CDR3 DNA: TGTGCCATCAGTGTCGCCGGTCGTCAGCCCCAGCATTTT; CDR3 protein: CAISVAGRQPQHF
clone size: few; V gene: TRBV7-9; D gene: NA; J gene: TRBJ1-4; CDR3 DNA: TGTGCCAGCACTCGGAGCGGGGGAATTGAAAAACTGTTTTTT; CDR3 protein: CASTRSGGIEKLFF
clone size: NA; V gene: TRBV5-6; D gene: NA; J gene: TRBJ2-1; CDR3 DNA: TGTGCCAGCAGCTTGGGGCTAGCCCCAGAACTGCTCTTC; CDR3 protein: CASSLGLAPELLF
clone size: many; V gene: TRBV7-2; D gene: NA; J gene: TRBJ2-3; CDR3 DNA: TGTGCCAGCAGCTTAGCACACACAGATACGCAGTATTTT; CDR3 protein: CASSLAHTDTQYF
clone size: NA; V gene: TRBV11-2; D gene: NA; J gene: TRBJ2-6; CDR3 DNA: TGTGCCAGCAGCTCCGAGGGTCGCAGATACTCTGGGGCCAACGTCCTGACTTTC; CDR3 protein: CASSSEGRRYSGANVLTF
clone size: few; V gene: TRBV12-3/TRBV12-4; D gene: NA; J gene: TRBJ1-3; CDR3 DNA: TGTGCCAGCAGGTTACAGTCCTCTGGAAACACCATATATTTT; CDR3 protein: CASRLQSSGNTIYF
clone size: NA; V gene: TRBV5-1; D gene: NA; J gene: TRBJ2-5; CDR3 DNA: TGCGCCAGCAGCACGGGTGATGTGGAGACCCAGTACTTC; CDR3 protein: CASSTGDVETQYF
clone size: few; V gene: TRBV7-6; D gene: NA; J gene: TRBJ2-3; CDR3 DNA: TGTGCCAGCAGCAACCAGGAGGGGGGTGCAGATACGCAGTATTTT; CDR3 protein: CASSNQEGGADTQYF
clone size: NA; V gene: TRBV5-5; D gene: NA; J gene: TRBJ2-1; CDR3 DNA: TGTGCCAGCAGCGTCCGGGACCAATCCTACAATGAGCAGTTCTTC; CDR3 protein: CASSVRDQSYNEQFF
clone size: NA; V gene: TRBV20-1; D gene: NA; J gene: TRBJ2-5; CDR3 DNA: TGCAGTGCTAGATCAGAGACCCAGTACTTC; CDR3 protein: CSARSETQYF
clone size: NA; V gene: TRBV9; D gene: NA; J gene: TRBJ1-6; CDR3 DNA: TGTGCCAGCAGCGTAGATGGGTATAGTACTTCACCCCTCCACTTT; CDR3 protein: CASSVDGYSTSPLHF
clone size: few; V gene: TRBV7-6; D gene: TRBD2; J gene: TRBJ2-3; CDR3 DNA: TGTGCCAGCAGCTTGGCGGGAGGGCTCAACACAGATACGCAGTATTTT; CDR3 protein: CASSLAGGLNTDTQYF
clone size: few; V gene: TRBV7-8; D gene: TRBD1; J gene: TRBJ2-1; CDR3 DNA: TGTGCCAGCAGCCACGACAGGGTTCGATCCAATGAGCAGTTCTTC; CDR3 protein: CASSHDRVRSNEQFF